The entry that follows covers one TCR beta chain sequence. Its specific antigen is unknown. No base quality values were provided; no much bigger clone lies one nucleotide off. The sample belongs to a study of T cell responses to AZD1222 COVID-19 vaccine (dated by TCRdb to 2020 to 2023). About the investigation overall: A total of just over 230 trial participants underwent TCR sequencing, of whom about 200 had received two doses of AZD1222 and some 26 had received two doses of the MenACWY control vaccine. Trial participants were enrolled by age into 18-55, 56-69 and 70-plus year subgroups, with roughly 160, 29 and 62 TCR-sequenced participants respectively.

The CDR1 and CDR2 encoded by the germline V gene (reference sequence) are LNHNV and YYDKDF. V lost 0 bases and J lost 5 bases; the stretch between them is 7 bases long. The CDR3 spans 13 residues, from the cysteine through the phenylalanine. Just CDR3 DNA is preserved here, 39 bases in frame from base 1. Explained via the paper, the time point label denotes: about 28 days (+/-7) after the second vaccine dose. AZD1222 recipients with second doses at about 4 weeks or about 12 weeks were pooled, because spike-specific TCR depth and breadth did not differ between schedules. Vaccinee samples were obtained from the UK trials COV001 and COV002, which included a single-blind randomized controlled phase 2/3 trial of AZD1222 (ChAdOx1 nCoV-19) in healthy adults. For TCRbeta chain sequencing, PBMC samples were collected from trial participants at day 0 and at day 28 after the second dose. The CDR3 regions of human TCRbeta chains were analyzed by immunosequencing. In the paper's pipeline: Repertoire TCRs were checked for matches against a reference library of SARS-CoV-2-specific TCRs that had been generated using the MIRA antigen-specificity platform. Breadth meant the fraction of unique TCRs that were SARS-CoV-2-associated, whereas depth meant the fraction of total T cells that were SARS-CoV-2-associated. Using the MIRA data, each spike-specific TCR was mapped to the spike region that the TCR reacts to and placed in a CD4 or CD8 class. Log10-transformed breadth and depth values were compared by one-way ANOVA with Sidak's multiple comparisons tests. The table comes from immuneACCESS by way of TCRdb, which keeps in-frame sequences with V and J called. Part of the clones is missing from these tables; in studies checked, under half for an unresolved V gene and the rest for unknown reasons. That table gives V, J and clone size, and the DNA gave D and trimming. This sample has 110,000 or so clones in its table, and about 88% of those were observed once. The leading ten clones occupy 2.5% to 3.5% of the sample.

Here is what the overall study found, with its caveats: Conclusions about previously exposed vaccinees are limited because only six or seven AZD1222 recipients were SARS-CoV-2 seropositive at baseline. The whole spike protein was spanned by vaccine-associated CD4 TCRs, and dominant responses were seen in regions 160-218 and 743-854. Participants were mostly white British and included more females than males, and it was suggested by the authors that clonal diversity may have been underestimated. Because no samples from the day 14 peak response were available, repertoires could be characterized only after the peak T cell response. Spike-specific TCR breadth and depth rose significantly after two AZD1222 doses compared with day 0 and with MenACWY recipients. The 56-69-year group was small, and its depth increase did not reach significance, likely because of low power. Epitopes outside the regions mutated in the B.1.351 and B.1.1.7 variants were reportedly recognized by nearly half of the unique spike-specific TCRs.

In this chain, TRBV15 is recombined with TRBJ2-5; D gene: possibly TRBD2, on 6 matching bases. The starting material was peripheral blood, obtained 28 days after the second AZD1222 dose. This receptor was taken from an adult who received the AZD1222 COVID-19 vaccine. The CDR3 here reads CATSREAGETQYF. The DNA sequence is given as TGTGCCACCAGCAGAGAGGCGGGGGAGACCCAGTACTTC.